A few counts support the clone carrying this T cell receptor (beta chain). Its matching antigen is unknown. The PCR was carried out with 60 Vbeta primers and 13 Jbeta primers. Sequencing was performed with immunoSEQ multiplex PCR; in TCRdb, only in-frame clones are kept and a portion is missing. The sample lists approximately 92,000 clones, about 84% occurring once. This sample stems from a study of cytomegalovirus exposure and HLA in healthy donors. The wider study: From some 190 million T cells, an earlier analysis saw approximately 110 million unique TCR beta sequences. For the roughly 400 genotyped donors, more than 80% fell within the Caucasian-associated ancestry cluster.

Looked up from germline, CDR1 is MDHEN and CDR2 is SYDVKM. V shed 8 bases and J shed 6 bases, with 8 bases lying between them. The CDR3 sequence is 11 residues long. Whole-study findings and limits: Most TCR beta V segments were productive about 90% or about 30% of the time in an earlier analysis. Fewer N-insertions than the approximately 700-donor mean were reportedly shown by an Asian-associated ancestry cluster in a later analysis.

Sequencing was carried out using PBMCs. The rearrangement uses TRBV28 and TRBJ1-5, with unresolved D. This clonotype was sampled from a girl aged 2 to 10 in good health and CMV-seropositive. CDR3 nucleotides: TGTGCCAGCGGTCGGGGTCAGCCCCAGCATTTT. It is translated as CASGRGQPQHF.